This passage covers 14 T cell receptor beta chains from one sample sequenced in a study of T cells in Graves' hyperthyroidism and ophthalmopathy. The source material, RNA transcripts, was used to amplify TCR beta CDR3 regions. Carried out on the TCR CDR3, a first-round RT-PCR used the HTBI primer set. TCRdb independently ran MiXCR on the multiplex PCR reads; one entry per CDR3 protein. The repertoire consists of roughly 380,000 distinct CDR3 sequences, with about 14% occurring once and the leading ten covering approximately 11%. Sequenced material: blood. The receptors stem from an older woman with Graves' hyperthyroidism.

This chain joins TRBV12-3 or TRBV12-4 and TRBJ2-2; 7 nucleotides line up with TRBD2. The CDR3 contains 14 residues. With V trimmed by 6 bases and J by 5 bases, 6 bases remained unmatched. In nucleotides, the CDR3 is TGTGCCAGCAGAAGTCCCGGGAGGACCGGGGAGCTGTTTTTT. Its protein is CASRSPGRTGELFF.

This clonotype was recorded a few times. This rearrangement joins TRBV7-6 to TRBJ2-3; the match to TRBD2 covers 7 bases. The CDR3 runs to 14 residues. The J segment lost 11 bases and the V segment lost 5 bases, leaving 13 bases of the junction unmatched. The V gene's germline CDR1 is SGHVS and CDR2 FNYEAQ. The CDR3 spells CASSLQLTGGEQYF. CDR3 DNA: TGTGCCAGCAGCCTCCAGCTAACGGGAGGCGAGCAGTATTTT.

This clonotype was seen repeatedly, ten times or more. This chain joins TRBV12-3 or TRBV12-4 and TRBJ2-1; tentative D call: TRBD2 (6 bases). V gave up 1 base and J gave up 6 bases, with 13 bases separating them. This CDR3 is built from 15 residues. CDR3 DNA sequence: TGTGCCAGCAGTTTAGGGGGGGTGGGATCCAATGAGCAGTTCTTC. This sequence encodes CASSLGGVGSNEQFF.

This clonotype came up many times. CDR3 nucleotide sequence: TGTGCCTGGAGTCGGACAGACCTTAATGAAAAACTGTTTTTT. It yields the protein CAWSRTDLNEKLFF. The rearrangement links TRBV30 to TRBJ1-4; TRBD1 is a possible D gene (6 bases). V was shortened by 2 bases and J by 4 bases, with 11 bases between the two germline ends. This CDR3 spans 14 amino acids. Germline lookup yields CDR1 GTSNPN and CDR2 SVGIG (reference sequence). Based on the CDR3 plus reference TRBV30 and TRBJ1-4, the full variable domain is SQTIHQWPATLVQPVGSPLSLECTVEGTSNPNLYWYRQAAGRGLQLLFYSVGIGQISSEVPQNLSASRPQDRQFILSSKKLLLSDSGFYLCAWSRTDLNEKLFFGSGTQLSVL.

The CDR3 loop reads CASSADRASSYNEQFF. In DNA form, the CDR3 reads TGCGCCAGCAGCGCCGACAGGGCGAGCTCCTACAATGAGCAGTTCTTC. The chain uses TRBV5-1 and TRBJ2-1; TRBD1 aligns across 7 bases. The CDR3 contains 16 residues. The germline V gene encodes CDR1 SGHRS and CDR2 YFSETQ. V dropped 4 bases and J dropped 0; count of bases not matched to a gene: 7. Combining the CDR3 with reference TRBV5-1 and TRBJ2-1 gives the whole variable domain KAGVTQTPRYLIKTRGQQVTLSCSPISGHRSVSWYQQTPGQGLQFLFEYFSETQRNKGNFPGRFSGRQFSNSRSEMNVSTLELGDSALYLCASSADRASSYNEQFFGPGTRLTVL.

As to this clonotype: This sequence may be a read error, since a much larger clone differs from it by one base. The chain is built from TRBV12-3 or TRBV12-4 and TRBJ1-4; perhaps TRBD1 as D (5 bases). CDR3 size: 18 residues. V was pared by 6 bases and J by 10 bases, with 30 bases between. The CDR3 spells CASSPTPTGIPGGGKLFF. The CDR3 DNA is TGTGCCAGCAGCCCCACGCCAACAGGAATACCTGGCGGTGGAAAACTGTTTTTT.

The sample holds a few counts of this clonotype. V is TRBV10-1 and J is TRBJ2-7; tentatively, D is TRBD2 (5 bases). This CDR3 comprises 14 residues. Germline CDR1 and CDR2: WNHNN and SYGVQD (reference sequence). V was cut by 5 bases and J by 0 bases, with 11 bases left in between. This CDR3 is CASSSARDSYEQYF. In DNA form, the CDR3 reads TGCGCCAGCAGTTCCGCCCGGGACTCCTACGAGCAGTACTTC.

The rearrangement links TRBV13 to TRBJ2-1; 10 bases fit TRBD2. The V and J ends lost 3 bases and 7 bases, in that order; junction bases with no gene match: 6. Germline values: CDR1 PRHDT, CDR2 FYEKMQ (reference sequence). This CDR3 is 15 amino acids long. The CDR3 sequence: CASSFPSGSGNEQFF. The CDR3 DNA reads TGTGCCAGCAGCTTCCCTAGCGGGAGTGGGAATGAGCAGTTCTTC.

This clonotype was detected many times. The chain combines TRBV27 with TRBJ2-7; 10 positions match TRBD2. This CDR3 spans 15 amino acids. Germline CDR1 reads MNHEY; CDR2 reads SMNVEV (reference sequence). V was clipped by 3 bases and J by 3 bases; unmatched bases: 5. CDR3 sequence: CASSFGLAGVYEQYF. The CDR3 DNA follows: TGTGCCAGCAGTTTCGGCCTAGCGGGAGTCTACGAGCAGTACTTC.

This clonotype was observed many times. This chain uses TRBV11-3 with TRBJ2-7; weak D call: TRBD2 (5 bases). Germline assignment: CDR1 SGHNT and CDR2 YENEEA. Trimming removed 0 bases from V and 3 bases from J, with 12 bases in between. CDR3 length: 15 amino acids. The CDR3 DNA follows: TGTGCCAGCAGCTTAGAGTATCAGCGGAACTACGAGCAGTACTTC. It is translated as CASSLEYQRNYEQYF.

This clonotype was detected ten times or more. The V and J genes are TRBV27 and TRBJ2-7, with a possible D match to TRBD2 (6 bases). This CDR3 is built from 15 residues. V was shortened by 2 bases and J by 3 bases, with 14 bases between the two germline ends. The germline V gene encodes CDR1 MNHEY and CDR2 SMNVEV (reference sequence). The chain's CDR3 is CASSLRVGRDYEQYF. CDR3 nucleotides: TGTGCCAGCAGTTTAAGGGTAGGGCGGGACTACGAGCAGTACTTC.

This chain links TRBV30 with TRBJ2-7; 7 bases are shared with TRBD1. Germline CDR1 and CDR2: GTSNPN and SVGIG (reference sequence). The CDR3 length is 11 residues. V lost 8 bases to trimming and J lost 6 bases; unmatched junction nucleotides: 7. CDR3 nucleotides: TGTGCCCAAAGGGACAGTGGCGAGCAGTACTTC. Encoded protein: CAQRDSGEQYF. The full variable domain, completed using reference TRBV30 and TRBJ2-7, is SQTIHQWPATLVQPVGSPLSLECTVEGTSNPNLYWYRQAAGRGLQLLFYSVGIGQISSEVPQNLSASRPQDRQFILSSKKLLLSDSGFYLCAQRDSGEQYFGPGTRLTVT.

This clonotype was recorded many times. The rearrangement links TRBV18 to TRBJ2-7; TRBD2 aligns across 8 bases. The length of the CDR3 is 13 residues. Germline V gene data show CDR1 as KGHSH and CDR2 as LQKENI. Losses at the gene ends were 5 bases for V and 3 bases for J; bases not matched to a gene: 3. CDR3 sequence reads: CASSAGTSYEQYF. CDR3 bases: TGTGCCAGCTCAGCTGGGACTAGCTACGAGCAGTACTTC.

The V call is TRBV12-3 or TRBV12-4, the J call TRBJ2-2, with TRBD2 matching over 8 bases. This CDR3 is built from 15 residues. Trimming took 3 bases from V and 5 from J; bases not matched to a gene: 5. CDR3 in DNA: TGTGCCAGCAGTTTCGGTCGGGGGGGGACCGGGGAGCTGTTTTTT. This translates into CASSFGRGGTGELFF.